The present T cell receptor (beta chain) was sequenced within a study of blood T cell repertoires in COVID-19. TCRdb's copy holds only in-frame clones and misses some; the assay was immunoSEQ multiplex PCR. The table includes about 46,000 clones, around 86% detected once. The germline CDR1 and CDR2 sequences are KGHSH and LQKENI. Losses at the gene ends were 2 bases for V and 0 bases for J; bases not matched to a gene: 12. The CDR3 is made up of 19 amino acids. The study drew participants aged about 18 to 90 years from roughly 25 US areas. Cohort assignment relied on participant-reported clinical history.

The chain is built from TRBV18 and TRBJ2-3, with 9 nucleotides matching TRBD2. The TCR comes from a woman aged 45-59 years who had recovered from COVID-19. The source material was PBMCs or T cells enriched from blood (not recorded which). The CDR3 bases are TGTGCCAGCTCACCAAACGGAGAGGCTAGCGGGATGAGCACAGATACGCAGTATTTT. It is translated as CASSPNGEASGMSTDTQYF.